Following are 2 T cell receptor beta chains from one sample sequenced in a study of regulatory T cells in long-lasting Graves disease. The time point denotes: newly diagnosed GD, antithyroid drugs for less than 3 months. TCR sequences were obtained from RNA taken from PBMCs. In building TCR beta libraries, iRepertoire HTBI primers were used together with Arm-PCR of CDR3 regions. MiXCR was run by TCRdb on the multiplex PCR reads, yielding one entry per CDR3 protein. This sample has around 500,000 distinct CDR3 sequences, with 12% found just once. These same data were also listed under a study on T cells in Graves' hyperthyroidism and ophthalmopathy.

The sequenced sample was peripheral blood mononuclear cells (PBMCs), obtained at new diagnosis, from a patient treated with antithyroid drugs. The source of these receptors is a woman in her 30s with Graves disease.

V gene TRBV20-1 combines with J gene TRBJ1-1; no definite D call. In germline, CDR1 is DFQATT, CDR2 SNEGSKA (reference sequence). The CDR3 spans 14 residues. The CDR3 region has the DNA TGCAGCGCCCAGGTCAGCTTCATGAACACTGAAGCTTTCTTT. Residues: CSAQVSFMNTEAFF.

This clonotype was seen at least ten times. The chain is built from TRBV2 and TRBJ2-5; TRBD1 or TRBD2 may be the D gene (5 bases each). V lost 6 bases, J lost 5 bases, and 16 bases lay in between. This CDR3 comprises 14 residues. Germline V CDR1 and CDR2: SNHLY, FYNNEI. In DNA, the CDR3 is TGTGCCAGCAGCGCCGGGACCCTCGGGGAGACCCAGTACTTC. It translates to CASSAGTLGETQYF.